This TCR beta chain was identified during a study of blood T cells in healthy people across ages (dated by TCRdb to the mid-2010s). At the level of the whole study: In model experiments, roughly one uniquely barcoded TCR beta cDNA molecule per two T cells was captured by template switching. Two additional independent replicas of 1 million unique cDNA reads from the same blood draw were analyzed for two donors (one aged 18 to 29 and one aged 80 or older). Using deep sequencing normalized with unique cDNA molecular identifiers, the study measured how TCR beta repertoire diversity changes with age. Donors of different ages were randomly distributed across sequencing lanes to avoid experimental bias. Four age groups were formed from the donors: young (average 16 years), middle-aged (approximately 42), aged (62) and long-lived (82). Broad study findings and their caveats: Compared with the aged group, the long-lived group had more naive CD4+ T cells, fewer expanded clones and increased TCR diversity, suggesting age selection. Donor CMV infection status was unknown, potentially confounding age-related changes in expanded clonotypes. Observed TCR beta diversity per million T cells fell roughly linearly with age, and a significant reduction was already apparent by age roughly 40. Estimates of total diversity from one million sequenced T cells were regarded as lower bounds and underestimates. Because profiling used bulk unsorted PBMCs, naive and antigen-experienced compartments could not be compared conclusively. There was a strong correlation between observed TCR beta diversity and the percentage of naive T cells measured by flow cytometry.

As regards this clonotype: The target of this receptor is not known. Base-call qualities are not available, and no considerably larger clone is one nucleotide away.

The approximately 39 donors, aged roughly 6 to 100 years, were systemically healthy Caucasian individuals from Russia. Each donor gave about 9.7 milliliters of peripheral blood, drawn into EDTA-treated Vacutainer tubes. Ficoll-Paque density-gradient centrifugation was used to isolate PBMCs, with at least 6.5 million obtained per sample. Trizol reagent was used to extract total RNA from the PBMCs, yielding at least 6 micrograms per sample. For every donor, an aliquot of PBMCs went through flow cytometry to measure the percentages of naive CD45RAhigh/CD27high T cells. Library prep was done by 5' RACE. The second PCR ran for roughly 6 to 11 cycles and used a J-beta primer mix along with a sample-barcoded 5' primer. A template-switch 5' adaptor carrying 12 random nucleotides introduced a unique molecular identifier onto each TCR beta cDNA molecule. Each sample yielded at least 3 million CDR3-containing paired-end reads. First-strand cDNA was synthesized from all RNA with the Mint cDNA synthesis kit, primed by a TRBC-specific oligonucleotide. Following uracil-DNA glycosylase treatment, a first 18-cycle PCR with universal primers M1SS and BC2_uni_R was performed on all cDNA. On the authors' methods: Normalization of each sample was performed by random selection of 1 million high-quality reads, each carrying a distinct molecular identifier. Instead of being binned into consensus sequences, reads with shared molecular identifiers were discarded. MiTCR, with a Q25 quality threshold and the strictest error-elimination algorithm, was used for CDR3 identification, clonotype clustering and error correction. A nonparametric unseen species model with Euler transformation was used to estimate lower-bound total TCR beta diversity. TCRdb ran its own pipeline on the public reads, namely fastp trimming at Q25 and MiXCR clone calling, and kept in-frame beta chains. Here each entry gathers all rows of one CDR3 protein and keeps the most common genes and DNA. TCRdb's processing, not the authors', yielded these V and J calls. The sample profile shows 1.8 million or so distinct CDR3 sequences; roughly 43% of them were found once. The ten largest clones take up approximately 22% of the sample.

Sequencing was carried out using blood. This clonotype was obtained from a human donor in good health.

The CDR3 reads CAWSRGDYSNQPQHF. The nucleotide sequence is given as TGTGCCTGGAGCCGAGGGGACTATAGCAATCAGCCCCAGCATTTT. The rearrangement joined TRBV30 to TRBJ1-5, and possibly TRBD1, on 5 matching bases. The germline V gene encodes CDR1 GTSNPN and CDR2 SVGIG (reference sequence). The CDR3, cysteine through phenylalanine, is 15 amino acids long. The entry retains the CDR3 DNA only, 45 bases that are in frame from base 1. A distance of 12 bases separates the germline ends of V and J, which lose 3 bases and 0 bases respectively.